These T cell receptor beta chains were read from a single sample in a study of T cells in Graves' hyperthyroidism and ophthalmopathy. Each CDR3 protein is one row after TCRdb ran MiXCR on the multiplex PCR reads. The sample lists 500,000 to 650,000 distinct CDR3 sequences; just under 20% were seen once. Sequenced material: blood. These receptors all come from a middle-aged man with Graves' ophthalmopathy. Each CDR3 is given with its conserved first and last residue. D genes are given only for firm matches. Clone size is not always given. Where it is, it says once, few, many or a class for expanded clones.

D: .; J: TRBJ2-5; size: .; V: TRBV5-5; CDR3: CASSLTPTGQETQYF; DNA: TGCGCCAGCAGCTTAACCCCGACAGGTCAAGAGACCCAGTACTTC
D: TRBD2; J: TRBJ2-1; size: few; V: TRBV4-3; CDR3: CASSHQPTSGRSYNEQFF; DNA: TGCGCCAGCAGCCACCAGCCAACTAGCGGGAGGTCCTACAATGAGCAGTTCTTC
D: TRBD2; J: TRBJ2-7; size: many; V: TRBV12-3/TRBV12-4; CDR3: CASSSGGASYEQYF; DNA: TGTGCCAGCAGTTCCGGGGGGGCCTCCTACGAGCAGTACTTC
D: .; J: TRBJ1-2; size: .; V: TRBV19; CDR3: CATGLGYGYTF; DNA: TGTGCCACCGGTCTGGGGTATGGCTACACCTTC
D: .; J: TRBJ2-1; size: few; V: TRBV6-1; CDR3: CAARRSYNEQFF; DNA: TGTGCCGCCCGTAGGTCCTACAATGAGCAGTTCTTC
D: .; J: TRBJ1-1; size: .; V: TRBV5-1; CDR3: CASSPAPGQKTFF; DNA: TGCGCCAGCAGCCCCGCACCCGGACAGAAAACTTTCTTT
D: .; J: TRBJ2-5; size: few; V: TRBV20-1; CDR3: CSASFPGLQETQYF; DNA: TGCAGTGCTAGCTTCCCGGGACTGCAAGAGACCCAGTACTTC
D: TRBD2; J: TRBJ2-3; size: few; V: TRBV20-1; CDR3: CSAEPSGGIGVDTQYF; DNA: TGCAGTGCAGAGCCTAGCGGGGGAATCGGGGTGGATACGCAGTATTTT
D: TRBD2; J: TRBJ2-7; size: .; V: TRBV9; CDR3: CASSPGTKLEQYF; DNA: TGTGCCAGCAGCCCCGGGACTAAGCTCGAGCAGTACTTC
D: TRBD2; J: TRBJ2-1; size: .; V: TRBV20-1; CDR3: CSARDKWAGVGNEQFF; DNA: TGCAGTGCTAGAGATAAGTGGGCGGGAGTGGGGAATGAGCAGTTCTTC
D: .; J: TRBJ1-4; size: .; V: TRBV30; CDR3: CAWSVSALNEKLFF; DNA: TGTGCCTGGAGTGTCTCGGCTTTAAATGAAAAACTGTTTTTT
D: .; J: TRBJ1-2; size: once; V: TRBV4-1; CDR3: CASSQAGTPGGYTF; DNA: TGCGCCAGCAGCCAAGCCGGGACTCCGGGAGGCTACACCTTC
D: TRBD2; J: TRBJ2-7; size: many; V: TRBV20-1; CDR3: CSARVTIPGLAYEQYF; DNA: TGCAGTGCTAGAGTAACAATCCCGGGACTAGCCTACGAGCAGTACTTC
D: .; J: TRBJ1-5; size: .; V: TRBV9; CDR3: CASSVGGESNQPQHF; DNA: TGTGCCAGCAGCGTAGGGGGCGAGAGCAATCAGCCCCAGCATTTT
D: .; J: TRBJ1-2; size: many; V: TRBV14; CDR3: CASSQDRVFGYTF; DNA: TGTGCCAGCAGCCAAGACAGGGTCTTTGGCTACACCTTC
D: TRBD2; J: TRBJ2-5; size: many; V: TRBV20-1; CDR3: CSARVAGLQETQYF; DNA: TGCAGTGCTAGGGTAGCGGGGCTACAAGAGACCCAGTACTTC
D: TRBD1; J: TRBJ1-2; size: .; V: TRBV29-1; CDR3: CSVEGLGQGAGGYTF; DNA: TGCAGCGTTGAGGGGCTCGGACAGGGGGCTGGAGGCTACACCTTC
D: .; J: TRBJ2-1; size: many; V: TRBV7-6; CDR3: CASSPPSGSRHNEQFF; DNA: TGTGCCAGCAGCCCGCCGTCTGGCTCCCGGCACAATGAGCAGTTCTTC
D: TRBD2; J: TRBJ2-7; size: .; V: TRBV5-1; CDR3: CASIETSGSYEQYF; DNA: TGCGCCAGCATCGAAACTAGCGGGAGTTACGAGCAGTACTTC
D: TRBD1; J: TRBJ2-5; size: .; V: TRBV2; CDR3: CASSDGTGGREETQYF; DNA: TGTGCCAGCAGTGATGGGACAGGGGGCAGGGAAGAGACCCAGTACTTC
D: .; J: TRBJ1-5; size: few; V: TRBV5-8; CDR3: CASSFSGHFSNQPQHF; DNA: TGTGCCAGCAGCTTCTCTGGACACTTTAGCAATCAGCCCCAGCATTTT
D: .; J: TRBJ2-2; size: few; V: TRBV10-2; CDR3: CASSMPSGSGGELFF; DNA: TGCGCCAGCAGTATGCCTTCGGGTAGCGGCGGGGAGCTGTTTTTT
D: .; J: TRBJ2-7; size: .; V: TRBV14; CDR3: CASSQAERREQYF; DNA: TGTGCCAGCAGCCAAGCCGAAAGGCGGGAGCAGTACTTC
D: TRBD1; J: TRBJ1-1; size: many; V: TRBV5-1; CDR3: CASRLLTAGTGNTEAFF; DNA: TGCGCCAGCAGACTACTTACCGCCGGGACAGGGAACACTGAAGCTTTCTTT
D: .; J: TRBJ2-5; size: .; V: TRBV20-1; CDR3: CSASWTKETQYF; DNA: TGCAGTGCTAGCTGGACAAAAGAGACCCAGTACTTC
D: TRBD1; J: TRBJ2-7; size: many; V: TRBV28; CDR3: CASATPGQLYEQYF; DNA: TGTGCCAGCGCAACCCCGGGACAGCTCTACGAGCAGTACTTC
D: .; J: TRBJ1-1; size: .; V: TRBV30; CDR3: CAWSVSRPEAFF; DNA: TGTGCCTGGAGTGTATCCCGGCCTGAAGCTTTCTTT
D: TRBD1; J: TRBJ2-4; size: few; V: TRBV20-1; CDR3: CSATRGQGAKNIQYF; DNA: TGCAGTGCTACCCGGGGACAGGGGGCCAAAAACATTCAGTACTTC
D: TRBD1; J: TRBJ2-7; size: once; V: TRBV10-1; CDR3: CASSSGQAPYEQYF; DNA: TGCGCCAGCAGCAGCGGACAGGCACCCTACGAGCAGTACTTC
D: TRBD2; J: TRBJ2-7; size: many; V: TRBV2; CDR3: CASSLTSAVSYEQYF; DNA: TGTGCCAGCAGCCTGACTAGCGCCGTCTCCTACGAGCAGTACTTC
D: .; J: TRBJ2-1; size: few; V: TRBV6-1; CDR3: CASSLFGYEQFF; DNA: TGTGCCAGCAGTTTATTCGGGTATGAGCAGTTCTTC
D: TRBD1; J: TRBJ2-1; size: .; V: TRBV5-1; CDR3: CASSMTGLGEQFF; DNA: TGCGCCAGCAGCATGACAGGGCTAGGTGAGCAGTTCTTC
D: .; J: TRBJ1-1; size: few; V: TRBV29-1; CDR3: CSSRAGTEAFF; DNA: TGCAGCTCGAGGGCCGGGACTGAAGCTTTCTTT
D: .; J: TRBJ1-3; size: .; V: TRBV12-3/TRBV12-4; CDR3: CASRRGTAGNTIYF; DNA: TGTGCCAGCAGGAGAGGGACGGCGGGAAACACCATATATTTT
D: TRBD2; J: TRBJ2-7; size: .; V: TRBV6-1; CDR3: CASSSPGLVGEQYF; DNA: TGTGCCAGCAGCTCCCCGGGACTAGTGGGTGAGCAGTACTTC
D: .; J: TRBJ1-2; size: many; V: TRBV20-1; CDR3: CSASGGNYGYTF; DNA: TGCAGTGCTAGTGGGGGGAACTATGGCTACACCTTC
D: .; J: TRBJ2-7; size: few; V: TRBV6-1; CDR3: CASRTNLGGPSSYEQYF; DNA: TGTGCCAGCAGAACCAACCTCGGGGGGCCGAGCTCCTACGAGCAGTACTTC
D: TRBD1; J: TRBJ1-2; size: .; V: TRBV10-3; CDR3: CAISDPDRGQGYTF; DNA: TGTGCCATCAGTGACCCGGACAGGGGGCAGGGCTACACCTTC
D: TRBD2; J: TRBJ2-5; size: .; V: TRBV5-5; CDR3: CASSGASGETQYF; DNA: TGTGCCAGCTCTGGGGCTAGCGGAGAGACCCAGTACTTC
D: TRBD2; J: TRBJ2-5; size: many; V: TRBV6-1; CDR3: CASSIGLAGVETQYF; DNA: TGTGCCAGCAGTATAGGACTAGCGGGGGTTGAGACCCAGTACTTC
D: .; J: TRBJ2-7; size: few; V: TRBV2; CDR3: CASTEGYEQYF; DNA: TGTGCCAGCACCGAGGGCTACGAGCAGTACTTC
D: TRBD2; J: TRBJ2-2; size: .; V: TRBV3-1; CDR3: CASSQDRGLAYTGELFF; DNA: TGTGCCAGCAGCCAAGATAGGGGACTAGCTTACACCGGGGAGCTGTTTTTT
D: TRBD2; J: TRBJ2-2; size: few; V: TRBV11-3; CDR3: CASSVYSGTSATNTGELFF; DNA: TGTGCCAGCAGCGTCTACTCCGGGACTAGCGCGACGAACACCGGGGAGCTGTTTTTT
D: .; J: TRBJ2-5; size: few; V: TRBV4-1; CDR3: CASSQRAGPQETQYF; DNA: TGCGCCAGCAGCCAAAGGGCAGGTCCCCAAGAGACCCAGTACTTC
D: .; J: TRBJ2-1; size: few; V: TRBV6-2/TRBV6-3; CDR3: CAGAGLRGEQFF; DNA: TGTGCCGGGGCGGGACTCAGGGGAGAGCAGTTCTTC
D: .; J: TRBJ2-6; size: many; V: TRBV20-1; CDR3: CSAQGGPASGANVLTF; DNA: TGCAGTGCTCAGGGGGGACCCGCCTCTGGGGCCAACGTCCTGACTTTC
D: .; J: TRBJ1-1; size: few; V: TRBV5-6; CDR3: CASSFTGAEAFF; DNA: TGTGCCAGCAGCTTCACCGGGGCTGAAGCTTTCTTT
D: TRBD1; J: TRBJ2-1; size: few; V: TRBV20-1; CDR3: CSARDGGQSYNEQFF; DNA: TGCAGTGCTAGAGATGGGGGACAGTCCTACAATGAGCAGTTCTTC
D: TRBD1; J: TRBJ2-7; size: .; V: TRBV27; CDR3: CATASGTGFYEQYF; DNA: TGTGCCACCGCCTCCGGGACAGGGTTCTACGAGCAGTACTTC